This T cell receptor (beta chain) was found in a study of T cell responses to AZD1222 COVID-19 vaccine. Note on this clone: Its target is not known.

The CDR3 totals 17 residues. Germline loops: CDR1 SGHVS, CDR2 FQNEAQ. Trimming left V 0 bases short and J 0 bases short, with 12 bases between. Whole-study results and caveats: Clonal diversity was possibly underestimated, and the donors were mostly white British, with more females. At baseline, just five to seven AZD1222 recipients tested seropositive.

The assay was immunoSEQ multiplex PCR, and TCRdb's table has in-frame clones only and misses some. This table holds some 80,000 clones, about 83% found once. Sequencing was performed on peripheral blood, taken 28 days after the second dose of the MenACWY control vaccine. The chain joins TRBV7-8 to TRBJ1-5; maybe TRBD1 (5 bases). This sequence was found in an adult who received the MenACWY meningococcal vaccine as a control. CDR3: CASSLAGRTYSNQPQHF. CDR3 sequence (DNA): TGTGCCAGCAGCTTAGCGGGACGGACGTATAGCAATCAGCCCCAGCATTTT. The full variable domain, its missing parts supplied by reference TRBV7-8 and TRBJ1-5, is GAGVSQSPRYKVAKRGQDVALRCDPISGHVSLFWYQQALGQGPEFLTYFQNEAQLDKSGLPSDRFFAERPEGSVSTLKIQRTQQEDSAVYLCASSLAGRTYSNQPQHFGDGTRLSIL.